By frequency, the clone carrying this T cell receptor beta chain registers medium-sized. TRB was amplified from about 270 ng of peripheral blood genomic DNA per sample. This sample was included in a study of T cell clusters in autoimmune cytopenias. CDR1 is MNHNS and CDR2 is SASEGT in the germline V gene. This CDR3 is 13 amino acids long. One tube held mixed TRB-A and TRB-B primer pools for touch-down PCR. TCRdb re-called the multiplex PCR reads; one entry per CDR3 protein, DNA not given. The sample includes 6,000 or so distinct CDR3 sequences. This sample also appeared in a second study, on T cell repertoires in aging, cancer and after chemotherapy.

V is TRBV6-1 and J is TRBJ1-4; TCRdb proposes TRBD1, but this gene call is untestable without DNA. Sequenced material: peripheral blood. The sequence was obtained from a human donor in good health. The CDR3: CAGAGQTNEKLFF.